A single sample gave rise to the 29 T cell receptor beta chains below, sequenced in a study of regulatory T cells in long-lasting Graves disease. Both iRepertoire HTBI primers and Arm-PCR of CDR3 regions were used to build the TCR beta libraries. In TCRdb, the multiplex PCR reads were re-called with MiXCR into one record per CDR3 protein. The profile shows 430,000 or so distinct CDR3 sequences, about 21% of them singletons. Indicated time point: persistent/refractory GD, antithyroid drugs over 5 years with positive TRAb. Isolated PBMC RNA provided the starting material for the TCR library. The specimen was peripheral blood mononuclear cells (PBMCs), collected when the disease was refractory, from a patient treated with antithyroid drugs. Receptor source: a female donor with Graves disease.

This clonotype was seen ten or more times. V is TRBV28 and J is TRBJ1-3; D not resolved. This CDR3 is 13 amino acids long. Looked up from germline, CDR1 is MDHEN and CDR2 is SYDVKM. V dropped 7 bases and J dropped 0 bases, with 7 bases sitting between them. DNA of the CDR3: TGTGCCAGCAACGTCGGCTCTGGAAACACCATATATTTT. This gives the protein CASNVGSGNTIYF. The variable domain in full, with the rest retrieved from reference TRBV28 and TRBJ1-3, is DVKVTQSSRYLVKRTGEKVFLECVQDMDHENMFWYRQDPGLGLRLIYFSYDVKMKEKGDIPEGYSVSREKKERFSLILESASTNQTSMYLCASNVGSGNTIYFGEGSWLTVV.

This clonotype was seen ten or more times. The rearrangement joins TRBV28 to TRBJ2-7; 8 bases fit TRBD1. The CDR3 is made up of 14 amino acids. Germline V gene data show CDR1 as MDHEN and CDR2 as SYDVKM. Trimming cost V 6 bases and J 2 bases; bases outside gene matches: 6. The CDR3 DNA reads TGTGCCAGCAGCATACCAGGGGGCGCCTACGAGCAGTACTTC. Its translation: CASSIPGGAYEQYF.

Ten or more counts support this clonotype. The V gene is TRBV20-1, the J gene TRBJ2-7; weak D call: TRBD1 (6 bases). Germline V gene sequence: CDR1 DFQATT, CDR2 SNEGSKA (reference sequence). The CDR3 has 13 amino acids. Trimming shortened V by 1 base and J by 7 bases, and 14 bases separated the two germline ends. The CDR3 loop reads CSARVSQGGEQYF. CDR3 in DNA: TGCAGTGCTAGAGTCTCCCAAGGGGGTGAGCAGTACTTC.

This clonotype appeared many times. The chain uses TRBV2 and TRBJ1-1; D is unresolved. The CDR3 has 14 residues. V shed 5 bases and J shed 8 bases, with 18 bases lying between them. Per germline, CDR1 SNHLY and CDR2 FYNNEI. The DNA for the CDR3 is TGTGCCAGCAGTTTGGGCCCGGTCCTAGGAGAAGCTTTCTTT. This sequence encodes CASSLGPVLGEAFF.

This clonotype has ten or more counts. The V call is TRBV6-5, the J call TRBJ1-2; D unresolved. This CDR3 is built from 14 residues. The V gene's germline CDR1 is MNHEY and CDR2 SVGAGI. Trimming stripped 4 bases from V and 3 bases from J, with 12 bases between. CDR3 loop: CASSLREGYYGYTF. The CDR3 DNA follows: TGTGCCAGCAGTTTAAGGGAGGGTTACTATGGCTACACCTTC.

The chain has TRBV12-3 or TRBV12-4 and TRBJ2-7; 9 positions agree with TRBD1. This CDR3 comprises 14 residues. With 6 bases clipped from V and 4 bases from J, the junction kept 7 bases outside the gene matches. CDR3 sequence reads: CASRPGTGFYEQYF. The DNA of the CDR3 is TGTGCCAGCAGGCCCGGGACAGGGTTTTACGAGCAGTACTTC.

The chain combines TRBV4-1 with TRBJ2-7, with D unresolved. Trimming left V 1 base short and J 5 bases short, with 15 bases between. This CDR3 has 15 residues. The germline V gene encodes CDR1 MGHRA and CDR2 YSYEKL. The CDR3 spells CASSQGIVGLDEQYF. Written as DNA, the CDR3 is TGCGCCAGCAGCCAAGGGATAGTGGGTTTGGACGAGCAGTACTTC.

The table lists this clonotype with a few counts. The chain combines TRBV5-1 with TRBJ1-2; TRBD1 aligns across 9 bases. Germline CDR1 reads SGHRS; CDR2 reads YFSETQ. The CDR3 extends over 16 amino acids. V lost 4 bases, J lost 8 bases, and 15 bases stayed unmatched. CDR3 nucleotides: TGCGCCAGCAGCCAAGACAGGGGGAACAGGCCTGGCGGCTACACCTTC. Amino acid sequence: CASSQDRGNRPGGYTF.

Many counts were recorded for this clonotype. This sequence joins TRBV9 and TRBJ2-2; D unresolved. Germline CDR1 reads SGDLS; CDR2 reads YYNGEE. The CDR3 runs to 16 residues. Trimming removed 0 bases from V and 0 bases from J, with 9 bases in between. CDR3 residues: CASSVDRLANTGELFF. CDR3 bases: TGTGCCAGCAGCGTAGATAGACTTGCGAACACCGGGGAGCTGTTTTTT.

The V gene is TRBV27, the J gene TRBJ2-2, with 8 bases lining up with TRBD1. Per germline, CDR1 MNHEY and CDR2 SMNVEV (reference sequence). V was clipped by 5 bases and J by 4 bases; unmatched bases: 9. This CDR3 is 16 amino acids long. The CDR3 DNA sequence: TGTGCCAGCAGTAAATGGACAGGGCAAGCCACCGGGGAGCTGTTTTTT. Translating gives CASSKWTGQATGELFF.

This clonotype was observed at least ten times. This rearrangement joins TRBV2 to TRBJ2-4; the D gene is possibly TRBD2 (6 bases). Trimming took off 7 bases at V and 4 bases at J, with 20 bases between the two ends. This CDR3 has 16 amino acids. CDR1 and CDR2 from the germline V gene are SNHLY and FYNNEI. The CDR3 bases are TGTGCCAGCACCCTACCGGGTAGCGGTCAAAAAAACATTCAGTACTTC. Translating it yields CASTLPGSGQKNIQYF.

The table lists this clonotype with many counts. The chain employs TRBV27 and TRBJ2-7; 11 positions match TRBD2. The CDR3 sequence is 16 residues long. V lost 6 bases, J lost 5 bases, and 12 bases stayed unmatched. Per the germline V gene, CDR1 is MNHEY and CDR2 is SMNVEV (reference sequence). The CDR3 nucleotides are TGTGCCAGCAGCCGACGAGGGACTAGCGGTACTCACGAGCAGTACTTC. It specifies CASSRRGTSGTHEQYF.

On this clonotype: The CDR3 carries no conserved terminal phenylalanine or tryptophan, so it likely arises from a read error. It is unclear where the CDR3 begins or ends on the DNA, so no DNA is shown, and the CDR3 is as TCRdb lists it. The chain joins TRBV28 to TRBJ2-5; the table's TRBD1 call for D was not verified on the DNA. Germline V lookup: CDR1 MDHEN, CDR2 SYDVKM. The CDR3 is 13 residues long, ends included. CDR3 amino acids: CASSPGDQETRYL.

This clonotype was detected ten times or more. The chain has TRBV11-2 and TRBJ2-1, with 7 bases lining up with TRBD2. Germline V gives CDR1 SGHAT, CDR2 FQNNGV. After removal of 0 bases from V and 0 bases from J, the junction contained 2 bases not matched to a gene. The CDR3 extends over 16 amino acids. The CDR3 nucleotides are TGTGCCAGCAGCTTAGATGGCGGGAGCTCCTACAATGAGCAGTTCTTC. This sequence encodes CASSLDGGSSYNEQFF.

The chain employs TRBV10-3 and TRBJ2-3; TRBD2 agrees at 10 bases. Germline V CDR1 and CDR2: ENHRY, SYGVKD. The CDR3 is 15 residues long. With 4 bases clipped from V and 5 bases from J, the junction kept 6 bases outside the gene matches. The CDR3 region has the DNA TGTGCCATCAGTGCCCTAGCGGGAGTGGTAGATACGCAGTATTTT. Translation: CAISALAGVVDTQYF.

In its sample, this clonotype was seen many times. The genes are TRBV12-3 or TRBV12-4 and TRBJ1-2; D is unclear. The CDR3 loop spans 12 amino acids. V lost 5 bases and J 7 bases, leaving 11 bases between the germline ends. This CDR3 is CASSNGTGGYTF. CDR3 DNA: TGTGCCAGCAGTAATGGTACGGGTGGCTACACCTTC.

This clonotype has more than one count but fewer than ten. The chain has TRBV9 and TRBJ1-4, with 9 bases lining up with TRBD1. The CDR3 consists of 14 residues. CDR1 and CDR2 (germline): SGDLS, YYNGEE. The V segment lost 4 bases and the J segment 5 bases; nucleotides outside the gene matches: 3. This CDR3 is CASSPQGANEKLFF. The CDR3 bases are TGTGCCAGCAGCCCACAGGGGGCAAATGAAAAACTGTTTTTT.

This clonotype was seen only once. At one boundary the junction diverges from the germline segment, which might be a read error. V and J are TRBV10-3 and TRBJ2-7; TRBD2 is a possible D gene (6 bases). Germline V gene lookup returns CDR1 ENHRY and CDR2 SYGVKD. The CDR3 extends over 13 amino acids. The CDR3 protein is CAISGISGYGQYF. The CDR3 nucleotides read TGTGCCATCAGTGGTATTAGCGGCTACGGGCAGTACTTC.

This clonotype was seen repeatedly, ten times or more. The chain links TRBV3-1 to TRBJ2-5; 11 bases line up with TRBD2. The ends lost 6 bases at V and 4 bases at J; junction bases unmatched: 7. Germline lookup yields CDR1 LGHDT and CDR2 YNNKEL (reference sequence). This CDR3 has 15 amino acids. The CDR3 nucleotides read TGTGCCAGCAGTGAAGCGCTAGCGGGAGGAGAGACCCAGTACTTC. This gives the protein CASSEALAGGETQYF.

V gene TRBV4-2 combines with J gene TRBJ1-5, with TRBD1 identical over 9 bases. The CDR3 spans 15 residues. Germline loops: CDR1 LGHNA, CDR2 YNFKEQ. V gave up 4 bases and J gave up 4 bases; unmatched junction bases: 5. The CDR3 DNA reads TGTGCCAGCAGCCCAGGGGACAGGGCTAATCAGCCCCAGCATTTT. It is translated as CASSPGDRANQPQHF.

In its sample, this clonotype was seen many times. The rearrangement links TRBV7-8 to TRBJ1-1; 8 bases line up with TRBD1. The trim removed 5 bases at V and 3 bases at J, leaving 2 bases unmatched. CDR1 SGHVS and CDR2 FQNEAQ come from the germline V gene. The CDR3 contains 13 residues. The CDR3 sequence: CASSIQGDTEAFF. CDR3 bases: TGTGCCAGCAGCATACAGGGGGACACTGAAGCTTTCTTT.

This clonotype was observed many times. The V and J genes are TRBV6-1 and TRBJ2-7; TRBD1 matches at 8 bases. Germline V lookup: CDR1 MNHNS, CDR2 SASEGT. The length of the CDR3 is 14 residues. V lost 6 bases, J lost 3 bases, and 7 bases stayed unmatched. CDR3 nucleotide sequence: TGTGCCAGCAGAGACTCCGGGACAGGCTACGAGCAGTACTTC. It yields the protein CASRDSGTGYEQYF.

This clonotype was seen a handful of times. V is TRBV27 and J is TRBJ1-4; 8 nucleotides line up with TRBD1. The CDR3 sequence is 15 residues long. The V gene's germline CDR1 is MNHEY and CDR2 SMNVEV (reference sequence). V shed 2 bases, J shed 6 bases, and the junction held 5 bases outside the gene matches. CDR3 sequence (DNA): TGTGCCAGCAGTTTAGGTGGGACAGGTCATGAAAAACTGTTTTTT. This encodes CASSLGGTGHEKLFF.

A remark on this clonotype: This likely came from a read error, as a far larger clone is one base away. The chain is built from TRBV28 and TRBJ2-5, with D perhaps TRBD2 (6 bases). Germline CDR1 MDHEN, CDR2 SYDVKM. CDR3 length equals 15 residues. The CDR3 spells CASSLFAGFQGTQYF. The CDR3 nucleotides are TGTGCCAGCAGTTTATTCGCGGGATTCCAAGGGACCCAGTACTTC.

This clonotype was recorded many times. The rearrangement links TRBV7-2 to TRBJ1-2; TRBD1 matches at 7 bases. Germline CDR1 is SGHTA and CDR2 is FQGNSA. This CDR3 spans 16 amino acids. Trimming removed 5 bases from V and 4 bases from J; junction bases left unmatched: 13. CDR3: CASSPRGTAWGYGYTF. The CDR3 DNA follows: TGTGCCAGCAGCCCGAGGGGGACAGCATGGGGCTATGGCTACACCTTC.

The J gene is TRBJ2-2, the V gene TRBV20-1; D is unresolved. The CDR3 totals 15 residues. Germline V gene sequence: CDR1 DFQATT, CDR2 SNEGSKA (reference sequence). V gave up 6 bases and J gave up 0 bases, with 14 bases separating them. CDR3 sequence: CSAKPDKANTGELFF. CDR3 DNA: TGCAGTGCCAAACCCGACAAGGCGAACACCGGGGAGCTGTTTTTT.

There are many counts of this clonotype. The genes are TRBV28 and TRBJ1-1, with D perhaps matching TRBD1 (6 bases). V gave up 3 bases and J gave up 0 bases, with 11 bases separating them. Germline values: CDR1 MDHEN, CDR2 SYDVKM. The CDR3 extends over 15 amino acids. DNA of the CDR3: TGTGCCAGCAGTTTGGGGGCGGAGATGAACACTGAAGCTTTCTTT. Translation gives CASSLGAEMNTEAFF.

Note on this clonotype: Being one base from a much bigger clone, this may be a read error. The chain is built from TRBV2 and TRBJ2-7, with D maybe TRBD2 (5 bases). The CDR3 loop spans 14 amino acids. Looked up from germline, CDR1 is SNHLY and CDR2 is FYNNEI. Deletions cut 1 base from V and 3 bases from J, with 10 bases between. This CDR3 reads CASSEGRGIYEQYF. The CDR3 DNA reads as TGTGCCAGCAGTGAAGGACGGGGAATCTACGAGCAGTACTTC.

This clonotype has more than one count but fewer than ten. The chain has TRBV7-6 and TRBJ2-7; perhaps D is TRBD1 or TRBD2 (6 bases each). The CDR3 loop spans 17 amino acids. V lost 1 base to trimming and J lost 4 bases, with 20 bases between them. Germline-derived CDR1 and CDR2 are SGHVS and FNYEAQ. For the CDR3, the DNA is TGTGCCAGCAGCTTAGTGGGGGGCTGTTTTCCCTATTACGAGCAGTACTTC. It yields the protein CASSLVGGCFPYYEQYF.